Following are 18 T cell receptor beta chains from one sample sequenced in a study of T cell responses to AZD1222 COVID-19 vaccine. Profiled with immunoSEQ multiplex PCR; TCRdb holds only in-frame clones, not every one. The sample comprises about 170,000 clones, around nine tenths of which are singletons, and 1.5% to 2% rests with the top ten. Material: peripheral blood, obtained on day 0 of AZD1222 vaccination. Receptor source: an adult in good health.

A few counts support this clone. In DNA, the CDR3 is TGTGCCAGCAGCCCAGAGAGGGTGTCTGGAAACACCATATATTTT. Protein product: CASSPERVSGNTIYF. The chain recombines TRBV7-8 with TRBJ1-3; D ambiguous. Germline V CDR1 and CDR2: SGHVS, FQNEAQ. This CDR3 is built from 15 residues. Trimming removed 5 bases from V and 1 base from J, with 12 bases in between.

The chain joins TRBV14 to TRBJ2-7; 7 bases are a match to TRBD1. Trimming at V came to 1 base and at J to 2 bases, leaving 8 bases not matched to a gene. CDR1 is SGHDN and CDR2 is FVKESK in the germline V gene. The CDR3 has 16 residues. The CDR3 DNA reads TGTGCCAGCAGCCAAGGGCCCGACAGGGTAACCTACGAGCAGTACTTC. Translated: CASSQGPDRVTYEQYF.

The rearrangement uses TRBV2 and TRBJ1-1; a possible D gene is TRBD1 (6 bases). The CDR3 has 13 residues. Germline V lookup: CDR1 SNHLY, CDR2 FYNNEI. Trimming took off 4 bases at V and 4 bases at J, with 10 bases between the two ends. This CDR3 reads CASSVGRGTEAFF. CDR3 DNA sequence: TGTGCCAGCAGTGTTGGCAGGGGCACTGAAGCTTTCTTT.

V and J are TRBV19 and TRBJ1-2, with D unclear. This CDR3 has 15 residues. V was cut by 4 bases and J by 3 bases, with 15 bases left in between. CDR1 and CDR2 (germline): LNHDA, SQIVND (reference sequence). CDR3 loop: CASSSLSPGDYGYTF. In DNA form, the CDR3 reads TGTGCCAGTAGTAGTTTGAGCCCTGGGGACTATGGCTACACCTTC. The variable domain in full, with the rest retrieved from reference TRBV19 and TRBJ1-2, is DGGITQSPKYLFRKEGQNVTLSCEQNLNHDAMYWYRQDPGQGLRLIYYSQIVNDFQKGDIAEGYSVSREKKESFPLTVTSAQKNPTAFYLCASSSLSPGDYGYTFGSGTRLTVV.

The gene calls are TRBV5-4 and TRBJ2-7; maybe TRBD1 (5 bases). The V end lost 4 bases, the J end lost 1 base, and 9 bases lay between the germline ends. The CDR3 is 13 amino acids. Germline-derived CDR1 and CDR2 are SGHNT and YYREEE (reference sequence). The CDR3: CASSERGSYEQYF. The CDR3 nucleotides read TGTGCCAGCAGCGAAAGGGGTTCCTACGAGCAGTACTTC.

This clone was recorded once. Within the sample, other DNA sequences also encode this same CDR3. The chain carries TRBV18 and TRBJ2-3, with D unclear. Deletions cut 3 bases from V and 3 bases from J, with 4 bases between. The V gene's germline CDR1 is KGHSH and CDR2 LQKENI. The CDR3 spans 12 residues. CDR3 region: CASSPGTDTQYF. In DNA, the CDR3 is TGTGCCAGCTCACCGGGGACAGATACGCAGTATTTT. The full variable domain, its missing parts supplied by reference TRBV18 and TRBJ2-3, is NAGVMQNPRHLVRRRGQEARLRCSPMKGHSHVYWYRQLPEEGLKFMVYLQKENIIDESGMPKERFSAEFPKEGPSILRIQQVVRGDSAAYFCASSPGTDTQYFGPGTRLTVL.

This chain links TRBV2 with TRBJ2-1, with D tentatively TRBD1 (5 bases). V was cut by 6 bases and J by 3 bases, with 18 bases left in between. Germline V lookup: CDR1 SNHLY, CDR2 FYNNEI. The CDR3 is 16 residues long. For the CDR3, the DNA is TGTGCCAGCAGCGCGTTGGGGCTGCCCTTCTACAATGAGCAGTTCTTC. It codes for CASSALGLPFYNEQFF.

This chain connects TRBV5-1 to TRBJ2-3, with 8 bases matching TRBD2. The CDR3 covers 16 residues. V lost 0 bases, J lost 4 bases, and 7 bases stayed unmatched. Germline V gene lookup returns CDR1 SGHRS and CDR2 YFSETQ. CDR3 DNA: TGCGCCAGCAGCTTGGCCCCAAGCGGGAGCTCAGATACGCAGTATTTT. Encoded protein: CASSLAPSGSSDTQYF.

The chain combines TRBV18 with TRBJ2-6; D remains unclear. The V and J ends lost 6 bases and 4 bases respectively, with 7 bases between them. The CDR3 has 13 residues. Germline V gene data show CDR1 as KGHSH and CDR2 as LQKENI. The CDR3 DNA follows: TGTGCCAGCTCCCCCCCCGGGGCCAACGTCCTGACTTTC. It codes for CASSPPGANVLTF.

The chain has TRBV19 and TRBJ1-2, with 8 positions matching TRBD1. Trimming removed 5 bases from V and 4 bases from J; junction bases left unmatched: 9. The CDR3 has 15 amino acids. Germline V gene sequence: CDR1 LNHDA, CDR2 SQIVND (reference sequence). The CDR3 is CASSRTGGYSYGYTF. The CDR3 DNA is TGTGCCAGTAGTCGTACAGGGGGATATAGCTATGGCTACACCTTC.

CDR3: CASSRPQVMEQYF. In DNA, the CDR3 is TGTGCCAGCAGTCGCCCTCAAGTGATGGAGCAGTACTTC. J is TRBJ2-7 and V is TRBV6-2 or TRBV6-3; D is unclear. Germline CDR1 MNHEY, CDR2 SVGEGT. The CDR3 runs 13 residues. V gave up 5 bases and J gave up 7 bases, with 15 bases separating them.

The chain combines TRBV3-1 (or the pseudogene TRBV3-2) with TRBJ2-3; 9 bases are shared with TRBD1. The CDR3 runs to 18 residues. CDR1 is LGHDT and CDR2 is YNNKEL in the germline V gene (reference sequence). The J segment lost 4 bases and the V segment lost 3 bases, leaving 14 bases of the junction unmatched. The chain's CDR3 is CASSHLGGGTGRPDTQYF. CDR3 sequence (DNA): TGTGCCAGCAGCCATCTAGGAGGCGGGACAGGGCGTCCAGATACGCAGTATTTT.

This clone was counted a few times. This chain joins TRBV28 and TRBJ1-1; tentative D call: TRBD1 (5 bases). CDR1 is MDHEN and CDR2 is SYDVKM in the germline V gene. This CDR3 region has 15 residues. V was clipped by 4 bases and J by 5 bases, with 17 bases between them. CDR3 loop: CASSSRVGVGTEAFF. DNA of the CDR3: TGTGCCAGCAGTTCGCGCGTAGGGGTGGGAACTGAAGCTTTCTTT.

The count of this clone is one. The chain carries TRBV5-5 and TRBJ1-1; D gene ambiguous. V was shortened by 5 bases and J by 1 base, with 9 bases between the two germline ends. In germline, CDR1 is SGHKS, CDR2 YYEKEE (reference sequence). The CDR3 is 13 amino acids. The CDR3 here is CASSFTANTEAFF. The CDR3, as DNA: TGTGCCAGCAGTTTTACAGCGAACACTGAAGCTTTCTTT.

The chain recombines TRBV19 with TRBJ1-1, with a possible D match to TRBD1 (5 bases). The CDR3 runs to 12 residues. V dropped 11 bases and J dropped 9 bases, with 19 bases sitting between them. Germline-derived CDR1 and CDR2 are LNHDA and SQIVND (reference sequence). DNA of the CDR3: TGTGCCCTCCAGACCGACAGTGGACAAGCTTTCTTT. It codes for CALQTDSGQAFF.

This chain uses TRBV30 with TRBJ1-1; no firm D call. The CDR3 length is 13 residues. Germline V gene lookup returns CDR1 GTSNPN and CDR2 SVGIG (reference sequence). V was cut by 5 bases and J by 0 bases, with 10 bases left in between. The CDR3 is CAWSRTVNTEAFF. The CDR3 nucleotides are TGTGCCTGGTCGAGGACCGTGAACACTGAAGCTTTCTTT.

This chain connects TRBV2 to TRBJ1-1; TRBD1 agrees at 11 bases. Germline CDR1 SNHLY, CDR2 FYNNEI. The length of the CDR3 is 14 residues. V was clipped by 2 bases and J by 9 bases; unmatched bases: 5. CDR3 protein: CASSERTGGQKAFF. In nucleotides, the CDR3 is TGTGCCAGCAGTGAAAGGACAGGGGGCCAGAAAGCTTTCTTT.

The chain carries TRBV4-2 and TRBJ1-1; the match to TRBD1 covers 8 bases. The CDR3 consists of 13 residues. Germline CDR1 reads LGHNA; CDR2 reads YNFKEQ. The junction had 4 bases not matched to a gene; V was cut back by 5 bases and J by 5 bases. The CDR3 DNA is TGTGCCAGCAGCAGACAGGGGCGAACTGAAGCTTTCTTT. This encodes CASSRQGRTEAFF.